This T cell receptor beta chain was obtained from a study of OX40 agonist ivuxolimab in advanced cancers. Turning to the study itself: The dose-escalation cohort had hepatocellular carcinoma, melanoma, renal cell or head and neck cancer.

Peripheral blood came from all dose cohorts at three timepoints. Profiling relied on immunoSEQ multiplex PCR, and the TCRdb table lists in-frame clones only, not all of them. The repertoire includes approximately 66,000 clones, roughly nine tenths of them detected once, and roughly 6% sits in the top ten. The CDR3 loop spans 14 amino acids. The germline CDR1 and CDR2 sequences are LGHNA and YNFKEQ. The count of this clone is one. The TCR originated in an adult with an advanced solid tumor such as melanoma, head and neck, liver or kidney cancer. The sequences come from CD4+ or CD8+ T cells sorted from blood, collected in a trial of the OX40 agonist ivuxolimab. The J gene is TRBJ2-5, the V gene TRBV4-2; TRBD1 is a possible D gene (5 bases). The DNA end is more similar to TRBJ2-7, so the J call may be wrong. The CDR3 is CASSHEGAQYEQYF. Written as DNA, the CDR3 is TGTGCCAGCAGCCACGAAGGGGCGCAGTACGAGCAGTACTTC.